Listed here are 16 T cell receptor beta chains from one sample, sequenced in a study of CD8+ T cells in alopecia areata. cDNA prepared by RNA extraction and subsequent reverse transcription served as the template for sequencing. The table came from immunoSEQ multiplex PCR; TCRdb's copy has only in-frame clones and leaves some out. Of roughly 20,000 clones listed, 65% to 75% were seen once; the top ten hold more than 6%. Peripheral blood and lesional scalp punch biopsies were taken from alopecia areata patients. The input for sequencing was skin, taken at week 0. The receptors were sampled from a human donor with alopecia areata.

The chain combines TRBV29-1 with TRBJ2-2, with 9 bases lining up with TRBD1. There are 14 residues in the CDR3. CDR1 and CDR2 (germline): SQVTM, ANQGSEA. Trimming took 3 bases from V and 7 from J; bases not matched to a gene: 6. CDR3 in DNA: TGCAGCGTTGAGACCGGACAGGGGAACGGGGAGCTGTTTTTT. This codes for CSVETGQGNGELFF.

This chain links TRBV7-2 with TRBJ1-2; tentative D call: TRBD1 (5 bases). The V end lost 1 base, the J end lost 8 bases, and 11 bases lay between the germline ends. Germline lookup yields CDR1 SGHTA and CDR2 FQGNSA. The CDR3 runs to 13 residues. This CDR3 is CASSLGGSLGYTF. As DNA, the CDR3 is TGTGCCAGCAGCTTAGGGGGCTCGTTAGGCTACACCTTC.

The chain combines TRBV4-1 with TRBJ2-2, with D unresolved. CDR3 length equals 17 residues. The V gene's germline CDR1 is MGHRA and CDR2 YSYEKL. V lost 0 bases to trimming and J lost 3 bases, with 14 bases between them. CDR3 loop: CASSQDPPNTYTGELFF. The CDR3 DNA reads TGCGCCAGCAGCCAAGACCCCCCCAATACTTACACCGGGGAGCTGTTTTTT.

Only a few counts were recorded for this clone. The chain couples TRBV5-1 to TRBJ2-3; the D call may be TRBD1 or TRBD2 (6 bases each). This CDR3 has 17 amino acids. The V gene lost 5 bases and the J gene lost 3 bases, with 22 bases spanning the gap. Germline values: CDR1 SGHRS, CDR2 YFSETQ. In DNA, the CDR3 is TGCGCCAGCAGTAGGAGTTTAGGGGGGATCGGTACAGATACGCAGTATTTT. Its protein is CASSRSLGGIGTDTQYF.

This clone turned up a few times. The chain has TRBV11-1 and TRBJ2-5; no clear D. CDR1 is SGHAT and CDR2 is FQDESV in the germline V gene (reference sequence). Deletions cut 1 base from V and 2 bases from J, with 8 bases between. This CDR3 comprises 14 residues. CDR3 nucleotide sequence: TGTGCCAGCAGCTTAGGTCTTATGCAAGAGACCCAGTACTTC. Protein product: CASSLGLMQETQYF.

The chain joins TRBV7-9 to TRBJ1-5; 7 nucleotides match TRBD1. V trimming: 3 bases; J trimming: 0 bases; junction bases outside the gene matches: 2. The CDR3 covers 15 residues. Germline assignment: CDR1 SEHNR and CDR2 FQNEAQ (reference sequence). The CDR3: CASSFGTVSNQPQHF. As DNA, the CDR3 is TGTGCCAGCAGCTTTGGGACAGTTAGCAATCAGCCCCAGCATTTT.

This rearrangement joins TRBV6-5 to TRBJ1-3; a weak D match, TRBD1 (6 bases). V was clipped by 0 bases and J by 3 bases, with 9 bases between them. This CDR3 spans 15 amino acids. Germline loops: CDR1 MNHEY, CDR2 SVGAGI. CDR3 DNA: TGTGCCAGCAGTTACTCGGGGGGCATTGGAAACACCATATATTTT. Amino acid sequence: CASSYSGGIGNTIYF.

The chain carries TRBV11-2 and TRBJ2-7, with 9 bases aligning to TRBD1. CDR3 size: 15 residues. V lost 1 base and J lost 5; bases outside the gene matches: 6. Germline CDR1 is SGHAT and CDR2 is FQNNGV. The CDR3 coding sequence is TGTGCCAGCAGCTTAGGTGGACAGGGGATCCACGAGCAGTACTTC. Encoded protein: CASSLGGQGIHEQYF.

This chain connects TRBV28 to TRBJ1-2; the match to TRBD1 covers 8 bases. V lost 4 bases and J lost 6; bases outside the gene matches: 4. Germline V gene data show CDR1 as MDHEN and CDR2 as SYDVKM. The CDR3 consists of 13 residues. The CDR3 DNA sequence: TGTGCCAGCAGTTCAGGGGGCCTGGATGGCTACACCTTC. Amino acids: CASSSGGLDGYTF.

Details on this clone: Germline is not matched at one junction end, which may reflect a read error. This chain links TRBV4-1 with TRBJ2-7; 8 nucleotides agree with TRBD1. The CDR3 is 14 residues long. CDR1 MGHRA and CDR2 YSYEKL come from the germline V gene. Here the CDR3 reads CASSSQDRAYEQYF. CDR3 in DNA: TGTGCCAGCAGCTCCCAGGACAGGGCCTACGAGCAGTACTTC.

This clone was found once. This rearrangement joins TRBV6-4 to TRBJ1-1; 7 bases align to TRBD1. The CDR3 has 13 amino acids. Trimming at V came to 6 bases and at J to 1 base, leaving 2 bases not matched to a gene. Germline CDR1 reads MRHNA; CDR2 reads SNTAGT. CDR3 sequence (DNA): TGTGCCAGCAGACAGGGGCGGAACACTGAAGCTTTCTTT. This translates into CASRQGRNTEAFF.

The chain uses TRBV7-9 and TRBJ2-1, with 10 bases lining up with TRBD2. After removal of 4 bases from V and 7 bases from J, the junction contained 13 bases not matched to a gene. Germline CDR1 reads SEHNR; CDR2 reads FQNEAQ (reference sequence). This CDR3 is 17 amino acids long. The CDR3 region has the DNA TGTGCCAGCAGCTCGCCTCGAGCGGGGGGGCCCAGAAATGAGCAGTTCTTC. It codes for CASSSPRAGGPRNEQFF. The variable domain in full, completed from reference TRBV7-9 and TRBJ2-1, reads DTGVSQNPRHKITKRGQNVTFRCDPISEHNRLYWYRQTLGQGPEFLTYFQNEAQLEKSRLLSDRFSAERPKGSFSTLEIQRTEQGDSAMYLCASSSPRAGGPRNEQFFGPGTRLTVL.

The chain couples TRBV5-5 to TRBJ2-7, with 8 bases identical to TRBD1. V trimming: 4 bases; J trimming: 6 bases; junction bases outside the gene matches: 15. Germline V CDR1 and CDR2: SGHKS, YYEKEE (reference sequence). The CDR3 covers 16 residues. CDR3 in amino acids: CASSPNPPGQGSEQYF. CDR3 nucleotide sequence: TGTGCCAGCAGCCCGAATCCTCCCGGACAGGGATCCGAGCAGTACTTC.

As regards this clone: This sample also contains other DNA sequences that code for the same CDR3. This chain links TRBV7-9 with TRBJ2-7; D uncertain. Trimming took off 1 base at V and 4 bases at J, with 5 bases between the two ends. This CDR3 has 12 residues. The germline CDR1 and CDR2 sequences are SEHNR and FQNEAQ (reference sequence). CDR3 loop: CASSLVGYEQYF. DNA for the CDR3: TGTGCCAGCAGCTTAGTGGGATACGAGCAGTACTTC.

V gene TRBV19 combines with J gene TRBJ1-5; D call uncertain. V was clipped by 6 bases and J by 3 bases, with 12 bases between them. The CDR3 has 14 amino acids. The germline gives CDR1 LNHDA, CDR2 SQIVND (reference sequence). CDR3 in amino acids: CASSPNGYNQPQHF. Written as DNA, the CDR3 is TGTGCCAGTAGCCCGAACGGGTACAATCAGCCCCAGCATTTT. Variable domain in full (rest from reference TRBV19 and TRBJ1-5): DGGITQSPKYLFRKEGQNVTLSCEQNLNHDAMYWYRQDPGQGLRLIYYSQIVNDFQKGDIAEGYSVSREKKESFPLTVTSAQKNPTAFYLCASSPNGYNQPQHFGDGTRLSIL.

V and J are TRBV4-2 and TRBJ1-2; TRBD1 matches at 9 bases. Trimming cost V 0 bases and J 5 bases; bases outside gene matches: 7. The CDR3 spans 16 residues. CDR1 and CDR2 from the germline V gene are LGHNA and YNFKEQ. CDR3 nucleotide sequence: TGTGCCAGCAGCCAAGATCGGTGGACAGGGGCGTATGGCTACACCTTC. As protein: CASSQDRWTGAYGYTF.